Given below is one T cell receptor beta chain in context. Its specificity is unknown. V was pared by 5 bases and J by 6 bases, with 23 bases between. Germline CDR1 is SGHNT and CDR2 is YENEEA. This CDR3 is built from 17 residues. The PCR employed 60 Vbeta primers together with 13 Jbeta primers. Methods used by the authors: A later analysis counted about 80 million unique TCR beta chains, about 10 million shared. The method was immunoSEQ multiplex PCR; TCRdb's version includes in-frame clones alone and lacks a portion of them. V and J calls plus clone size are reproduced from that table; the DNA served to infer D and trimming. The sample has some 170,000 clones, 75% to 85% seen once. The record originates from a study of cytomegalovirus exposure and HLA in healthy donors. Study conclusions and caveats: Researchers counted approximately 160 TCR beta chains as cytomegalovirus-associated.

All the people who gave samples were healthy bone marrow donors. The clonotype was recovered from a woman between 45 and 65 years old in good health and CMV-seronegative. Sequencing was performed on PBMCs. The gene calls are TRBV11-3 and TRBJ2-1; tentatively, D is TRBD2 (7 bases). The CDR3 here is CASSRGGGSGPSNEQFF. CDR3 sequence (DNA): TGTGCCAGCAGCCGAGGGGGAGGTAGCGGGCCGAGCAATGAGCAGTTCTTC. Complete variable domain (other parts from reference TRBV11-3 and TRBJ2-1): EAGVVQSPRYKIIEKKQPVAFWCNPISGHNTLYWYLQNLGQGPELLIRYENEEAVDDSQLPKDRFSAERLKGVDSTLKIQPAELGDSAVYLCASSRGGGSGPSNEQFFGPGTRLTVL.